The sequence of this T cell receptor beta chain was determined in a study of control samples from healthy donors and cancer patients. The V and J ends lost 0 bases and 7 bases respectively, with 13 bases between them. CDR1 and CDR2 from the germline V gene are MNHEY and SVGAGI. This CDR3 spans 14 amino acids. Produced via immunoSEQ multiplex PCR; TCRdb's table is partial and in-frame only. Altogether 100,000 to 150,000 clones are present, around 90% being singletons, with the ten largest covering 8.6%. The V call is TRBV6-5, the J call TRBJ2-7; maybe TRBD1 (6 bases). The TCR originated in a man younger than 35 in good health. The sample comprised blood. The CDR3 region is CASSYSSGAEEQYF. CDR3 DNA: TGTGCCAGCAGTTACTCGTCAGGGGCGGAGGAGCAGTACTTC.